The clone carrying this T cell receptor beta chain was detected only a few times. The antigen is not known. This sample was included in a study of response to subunit inactivated influenza vaccine. This CDR3 contains 16 residues. Germline trimming cut 3 bases from V and 3 bases from J; bases unmatched to any gene: 10. Germline assignment: CDR1 SGHRS and CDR2 YFSETQ. Study results and caveats: The authors suggested that few new T cells are recruited per seasonal influenza vaccination.

One entry per CDR3 protein, called by TCRdb with MiXCR from the RT-PCR reads. In the table there are 700,000 to 900,000 distinct CDR3 sequences, approximately 22% of which are singletons. The sample in question was PBMCs from blood, obtained roughly 5 days after vaccination. The chain links TRBV5-1 to TRBJ2-7, with 9 bases fitting TRBD1. The TCR sequence derives from a man aged 45-60 years who received an inactivated influenza vaccine. CDR3 amino acids: CASSYLLPGQGYEQYF. The CDR3 DNA reads TGCGCCAGCAGCTACCTGCTACCGGGACAGGGCTACGAGCAGTACTTC.